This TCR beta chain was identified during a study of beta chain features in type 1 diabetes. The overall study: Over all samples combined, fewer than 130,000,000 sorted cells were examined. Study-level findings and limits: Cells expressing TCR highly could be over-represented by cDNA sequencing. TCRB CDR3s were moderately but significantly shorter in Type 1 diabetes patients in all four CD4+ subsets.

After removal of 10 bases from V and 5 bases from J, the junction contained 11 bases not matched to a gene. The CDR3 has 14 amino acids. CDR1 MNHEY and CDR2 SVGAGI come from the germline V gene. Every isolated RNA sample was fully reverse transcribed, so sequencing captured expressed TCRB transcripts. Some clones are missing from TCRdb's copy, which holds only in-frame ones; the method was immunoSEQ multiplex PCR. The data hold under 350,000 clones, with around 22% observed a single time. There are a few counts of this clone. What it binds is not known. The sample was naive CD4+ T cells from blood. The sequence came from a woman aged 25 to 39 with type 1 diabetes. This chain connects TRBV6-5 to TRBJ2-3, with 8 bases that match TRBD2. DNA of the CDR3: TGTGCCACTCGCGCGGGGGGAAGGGGAGATACGCAGTATTTT. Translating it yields CATRAGGRGDTQYF.